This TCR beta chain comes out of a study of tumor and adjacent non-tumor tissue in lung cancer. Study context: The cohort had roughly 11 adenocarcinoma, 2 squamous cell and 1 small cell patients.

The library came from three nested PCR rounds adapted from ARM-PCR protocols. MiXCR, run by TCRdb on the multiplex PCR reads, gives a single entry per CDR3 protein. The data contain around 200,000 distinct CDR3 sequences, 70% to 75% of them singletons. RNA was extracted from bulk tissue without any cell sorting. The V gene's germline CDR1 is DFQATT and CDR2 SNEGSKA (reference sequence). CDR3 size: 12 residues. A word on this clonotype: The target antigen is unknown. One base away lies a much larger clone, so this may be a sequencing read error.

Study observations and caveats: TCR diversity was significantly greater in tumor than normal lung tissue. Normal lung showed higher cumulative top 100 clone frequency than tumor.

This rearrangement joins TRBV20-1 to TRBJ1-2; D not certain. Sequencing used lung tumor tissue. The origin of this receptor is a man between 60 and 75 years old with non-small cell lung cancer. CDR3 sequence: CSTSRQSYGYTF. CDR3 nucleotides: TGCAGTACTAGCCGCCAGTCCTATGGCTACACCTTC.